Listed below are T cell receptor beta chains from one sample, sequenced in a study of blood T cell repertoires in COVID-19. Assay: immunoSEQ multiplex PCR; the TCRdb copy retains only in-frame clones and omits some. This sample yields 170,000 or so clones, of which about 88% are seen a single time; roughly 0.57% belongs to the top ten. The sequencing sample was made of peripheral blood. These receptor sequences come from a man between 60 and 75 years old with COVID-19, enrolled during active disease. Both conserved end residues are part of each CDR3. A D gene is named only where the DNA matches it firmly. Clone sizes are given selectively: once, few, many, or a class where the clone is expanded.

d_gene: .
v_gene: TRBV9
j_gene: TRBJ2-7
abundance: few
CDR3aa: CASSGHGGSYEQYF
CDR3nt: TGTGCCAGCAGCGGGCACGGGGGATCCTACGAGCAGTACTTC

d_gene: .
v_gene: TRBV10-3
j_gene: TRBJ2-5
abundance: .
CDR3aa: CAISESRGPETQYF
CDR3nt: TGTGCCATCAGTGAGTCGCGGGGGCCAGAGACCCAGTACTTC

d_gene: TRBD1
v_gene: TRBV12-5
j_gene: TRBJ1-2
abundance: once
CDR3aa: CASGLFPRDRGFIGYTF
CDR3nt: TGTGCTAGTGGTTTGTTCCCCCGGGACAGGGGTTTTATCGGCTACACCTTC

d_gene: TRBD2
v_gene: TRBV7-3
j_gene: TRBJ2-5
abundance: .
CDR3aa: CASSLAGVGETQYF
CDR3nt: TGTGCCAGCAGCTTAGCGGGAGTCGGGGAGACCCAGTACTTC

d_gene: TRBD2
v_gene: TRBV7-9
j_gene: TRBJ2-1
abundance: .
CDR3aa: CASSSKRETYNEQFF
CDR3nt: TGTGCCAGCAGCTCAAAGCGGGAGACATACAATGAGCAGTTCTTC

d_gene: .
v_gene: TRBV7-9
j_gene: TRBJ1-5
abundance: .
CDR3aa: CASSSPVSNQPQHF
CDR3nt: TGTGCCAGCAGCTCCCCCGTGAGCAATCAGCCCCAGCATTTT

d_gene: .
v_gene: TRBV7-6
j_gene: TRBJ2-3
abundance: .
CDR3aa: CASSLAGGPADTQYF
CDR3nt: TGTGCCAGCAGCTTAGCGGGGGGGCCCGCAGATACGCAGTATTTT

d_gene: TRBD1
v_gene: TRBV12-3/TRBV12-4
j_gene: TRBJ1-1
abundance: .
CDR3aa: CASSDRGAAFF
CDR3nt: TGTGCCAGCAGCGACAGGGGGGCAGCTTTCTTT

d_gene: .
v_gene: TRBV6-5
j_gene: TRBJ1-2
abundance: .
CDR3aa: CASSSGHRYGYTF
CDR3nt: TGTGCCAGCAGTTCGGGACACCGCTATGGCTACACCTTC

d_gene: .
v_gene: TRBV2
j_gene: TRBJ1-5
abundance: .
CDR3aa: CASSAEGGNQPQHF
CDR3nt: TGTGCCAGCAGCGCGGAAGGGGGCAATCAGCCCCAGCATTTT

d_gene: TRBD1
v_gene: TRBV7-2
j_gene: TRBJ1-5
abundance: .
CDR3aa: CASSLEGGLGQPQHF
CDR3nt: TGTGCCAGCAGCTTAGAAGGGGGCCTTGGTCAGCCCCAGCATTTT

d_gene: TRBD1
v_gene: TRBV10-3
j_gene: TRBJ2-6
abundance: .
CDR3aa: CAIRPGQGGGGANVLTF
CDR3nt: TGTGCCATCAGGCCGGGACAGGGGGGTGGAGGGGCCAACGTCCTGACTTTC

d_gene: .
v_gene: TRBV6-5
j_gene: TRBJ1-1
abundance: .
CDR3aa: CASSYRGKDTEAFF
CDR3nt: TGTGCCAGCAGTTACCGGGGGAAAGACACTGAAGCTTTCTTT

d_gene: TRBD1
v_gene: TRBV28
j_gene: TRBJ2-3
abundance: .
CDR3aa: CASRGTGYADTQYF
CDR3nt: TGTGCCAGCAGAGGGACAGGGTATGCAGATACGCAGTATTTT

d_gene: TRBD1
v_gene: TRBV11-3
j_gene: TRBJ1-4
abundance: once
CDR3aa: CASSMGQGYEKLFF
CDR3nt: TGTGCCAGCAGCATGGGACAGGGTTATGAAAAACTGTTTTTT

d_gene: TRBD2
v_gene: TRBV9
j_gene: TRBJ2-3
abundance: .
CDR3aa: CASSTHLAVTDTQYF
CDR3nt: TGTGCCAGCAGCACCCATCTAGCGGTTACAGATACGCAGTATTTT

d_gene: TRBD1
v_gene: TRBV7-9
j_gene: TRBJ1-2
abundance: .
CDR3aa: CASSLAYRTGGPTF
CDR3nt: TGTGCCAGCAGCTTAGCTTACCGGACAGGGGGCCCCACCTTC

d_gene: .
v_gene: TRBV3-1/TRBV3-2
j_gene: TRBJ2-1
abundance: .
CDR3aa: CASHPGRAYNEQFF
CDR3nt: TGTGCCAGCCATCCCGGGCGGGCCTACAATGAGCAGTTCTTC

d_gene: TRBD1
v_gene: TRBV14
j_gene: TRBJ1-6
abundance: .
CDR3aa: CASSQDRTGYSPLHF
CDR3nt: TGTGCCAGCAGCCAAGATAGGACAGGGTACTCACCCCTCCACTTT

d_gene: TRBD1
v_gene: TRBV4-3
j_gene: TRBJ1-2
abundance: .
CDR3aa: CASSQALGQFYGYTF
CDR3nt: TGCGCCAGCAGCCAGGCGTTGGGACAGTTCTATGGCTACACCTTC

d_gene: .
v_gene: TRBV6-6
j_gene: TRBJ1-2
abundance: .
CDR3aa: CASSPNDTPINGYTF
CDR3nt: TGTGCCAGCAGTCCGAATGACACTCCGATCAATGGCTACACCTTC

d_gene: .
v_gene: TRBV6-6
j_gene: TRBJ1-1
abundance: few
CDR3aa: CASSILQGGNTEAFF
CDR3nt: TGTGCCAGCAGCATACTACAGGGTGGCAACACTGAAGCTTTCTTT

d_gene: TRBD1
v_gene: TRBV28
j_gene: TRBJ1-6
abundance: few
CDR3aa: CASIGTVAPLHF
CDR3nt: TGTGCCAGCATTGGGACAGTAGCACCCCTCCACTTT

d_gene: .
v_gene: TRBV13
j_gene: TRBJ1-6
abundance: many
CDR3aa: CASSLASGRHNSPLHF
CDR3nt: TGTGCCAGCAGCTTAGCCTCAGGCCGTCATAATTCACCCCTCCACTTT

d_gene: .
v_gene: TRBV7-7
j_gene: TRBJ2-2
abundance: .
CDR3aa: CASSLNRDRELFF
CDR3nt: TGTGCTAGCAGCCTAAACAGGGACCGGGAGCTGTTTTTT

d_gene: .
v_gene: TRBV5-1
j_gene: TRBJ1-5
abundance: once
CDR3aa: CASSPEGGNQPQHF
CDR3nt: TGCGCCAGCAGCCCGGAGGGGGGGAATCAGCCCCAGCATTTT

d_gene: TRBD1
v_gene: TRBV7-2
j_gene: TRBJ2-7
abundance: .
CDR3aa: CASSDRQGLYEQYF
CDR3nt: TGTGCCAGCAGCGATCGACAGGGCCTCTACGAGCAGTACTTC

d_gene: TRBD1
v_gene: TRBV6-5
j_gene: TRBJ1-2
abundance: .
CDR3aa: CASIKAWTGRTGYTF
CDR3nt: TGTGCCAGCATAAAAGCCTGGACAGGGAGGACTGGCTACACCTTC

d_gene: TRBD2
v_gene: TRBV28
j_gene: TRBJ2-7
abundance: .
CDR3aa: CASSAGTRPLEQYF
CDR3nt: TGTGCCAGCAGTGCCGGGACTAGACCCTTGGAGCAGTACTTC

d_gene: TRBD2
v_gene: TRBV6-4
j_gene: TRBJ2-3
abundance: few
CDR3aa: CASSPTSGAEDTQYF
CDR3nt: TGTGCCAGCAGTCCGACTAGCGGGGCCGAAGATACGCAGTATTTT

d_gene: .
v_gene: TRBV18
j_gene: TRBJ2-6
abundance: .
CDR3aa: CASSPVSSGANVLTF
CDR3nt: TGTGCCAGCTCACCAGTCAGCTCTGGGGCCAACGTCCTGACTTTC

d_gene: .
v_gene: TRBV5-1
j_gene: TRBJ2-7
abundance: .
CDR3aa: CASSLPSYEQYF
CDR3nt: TGCGCCAGCAGCTTGCCGAGCTACGAGCAGTACTTC

d_gene: .
v_gene: TRBV9
j_gene: TRBJ1-1
abundance: .
CDR3aa: CASSGLNMLGTEAFF
CDR3nt: TGTGCCAGCAGCGGACTTAACATGTTAGGCACTGAAGCTTTCTTT

d_gene: .
v_gene: TRBV25-1
j_gene: TRBJ2-5
abundance: .
CDR3aa: CASSERWGLRETQYF
CDR3nt: TGTGCCAGCAGTGAGAGGTGGGGACTGAGAGAGACCCAGTACTTC

d_gene: .
v_gene: TRBV5-6
j_gene: TRBJ1-2
abundance: once
CDR3aa: CASSLFNRENYGYTF
CDR3nt: TGTGCCAGCAGCTTGTTCAACAGGGAAAACTATGGCTACACCTTC